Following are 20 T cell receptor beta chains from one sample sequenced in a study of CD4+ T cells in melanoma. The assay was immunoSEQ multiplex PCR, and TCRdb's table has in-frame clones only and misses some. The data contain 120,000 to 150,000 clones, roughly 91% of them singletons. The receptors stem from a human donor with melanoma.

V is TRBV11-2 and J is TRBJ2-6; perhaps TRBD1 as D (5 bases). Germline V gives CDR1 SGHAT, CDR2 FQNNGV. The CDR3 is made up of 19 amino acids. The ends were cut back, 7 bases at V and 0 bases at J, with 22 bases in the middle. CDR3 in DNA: TGTGCCAGCACCTCGATGAAAATTAGGACAAGCTCTGGGGCCAACGTCCTGACTTTC. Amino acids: CASTSMKIRTSSGANVLTF.

CDR3 sequence (DNA): TGTGCCAGCAGCGCAAGGGGGTGGGATACGCAGTATTTT. Protein sequence: CASSARGWDTQYF. The genes are TRBV5-4 and TRBJ2-3; D may be TRBD1 (6 bases). The CDR3 covers 13 residues. Germline CDR1 is SGHNT and CDR2 is YYREEE (reference sequence). Deletions cut 4 bases from V and 6 bases from J, with 12 bases between.

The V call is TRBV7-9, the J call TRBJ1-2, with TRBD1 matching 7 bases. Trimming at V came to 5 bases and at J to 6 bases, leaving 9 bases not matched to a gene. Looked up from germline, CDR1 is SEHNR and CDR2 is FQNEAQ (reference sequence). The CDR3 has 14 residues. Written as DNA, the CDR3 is TGTGCCAGCAGCCAAAGACAGGGAAGTGATGGCTACACCTTC. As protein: CASSQRQGSDGYTF.

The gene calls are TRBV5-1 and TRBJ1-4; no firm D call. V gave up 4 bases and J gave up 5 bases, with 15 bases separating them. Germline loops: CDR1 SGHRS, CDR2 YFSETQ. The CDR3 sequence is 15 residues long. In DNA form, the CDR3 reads TGCGCCAGCAGCCACGACCCTCCGAACAATGAAAAACTGTTTTTT. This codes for CASSHDPPNNEKLFF.

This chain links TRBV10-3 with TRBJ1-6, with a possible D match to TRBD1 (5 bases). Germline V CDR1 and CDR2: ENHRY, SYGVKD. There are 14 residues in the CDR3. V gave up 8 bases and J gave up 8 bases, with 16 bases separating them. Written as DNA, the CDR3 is TGTGCCATCCGGGGAGGGGTGGGGGATTCACCCCTCCACTTT. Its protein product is CAIRGGVGDSPLHF.

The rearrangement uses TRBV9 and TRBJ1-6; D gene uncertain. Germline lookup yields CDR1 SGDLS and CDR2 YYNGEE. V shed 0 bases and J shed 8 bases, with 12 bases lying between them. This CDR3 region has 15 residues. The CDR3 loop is CASSVGGGIDSPLHF. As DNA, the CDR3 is TGTGCCAGCAGCGTAGGAGGAGGGATAGATTCACCCCTCCACTTT.

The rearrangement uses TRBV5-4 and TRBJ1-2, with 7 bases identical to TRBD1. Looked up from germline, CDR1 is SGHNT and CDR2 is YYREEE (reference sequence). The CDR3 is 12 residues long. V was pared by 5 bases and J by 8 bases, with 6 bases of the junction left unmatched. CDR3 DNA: TGTGCCAGCAGGTTTGACAGGGCCGGCTACACCTTC. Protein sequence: CASRFDRAGYTF.

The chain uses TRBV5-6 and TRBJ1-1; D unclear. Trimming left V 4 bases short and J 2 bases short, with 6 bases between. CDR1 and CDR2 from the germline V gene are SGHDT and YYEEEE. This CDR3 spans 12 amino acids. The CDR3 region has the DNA TGTGCCAGCAGCGCGGGAAACACTGAAGCTTTCTTT. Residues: CASSAGNTEAFF.

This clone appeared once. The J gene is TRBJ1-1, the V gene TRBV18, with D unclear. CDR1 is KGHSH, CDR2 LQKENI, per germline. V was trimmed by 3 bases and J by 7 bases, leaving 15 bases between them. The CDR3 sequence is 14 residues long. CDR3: CASSPLKDLSEAFF. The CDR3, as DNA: TGTGCCAGCTCACCCCTGAAGGATCTCAGTGAAGCTTTCTTT.

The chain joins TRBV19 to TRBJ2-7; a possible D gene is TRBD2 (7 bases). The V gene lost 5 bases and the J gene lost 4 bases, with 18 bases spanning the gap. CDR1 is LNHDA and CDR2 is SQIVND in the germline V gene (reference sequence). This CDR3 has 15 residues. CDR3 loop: CASSRGDKTIYEQYF. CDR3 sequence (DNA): TGTGCCAGTAGTCGGGGGGACAAAACTATTTACGAGCAGTACTTC.

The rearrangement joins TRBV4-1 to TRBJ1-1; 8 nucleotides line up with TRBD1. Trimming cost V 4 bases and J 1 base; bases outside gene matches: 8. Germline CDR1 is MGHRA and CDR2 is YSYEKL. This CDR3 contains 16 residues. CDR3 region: CASSRNAGTGNTEAFF. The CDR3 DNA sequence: TGCGCCAGCAGCCGAAACGCCGGGACAGGGAACACTGAAGCTTTCTTT.

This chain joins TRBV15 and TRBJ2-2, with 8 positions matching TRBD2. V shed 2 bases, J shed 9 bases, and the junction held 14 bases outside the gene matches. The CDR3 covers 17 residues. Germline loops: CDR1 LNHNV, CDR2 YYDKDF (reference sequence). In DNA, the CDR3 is TGTGCCACCAGCAGATCCGGGCTAGCGGGCGGAATTCGGGAGCTGTTTTTT. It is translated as CATSRSGLAGGIRELFF.

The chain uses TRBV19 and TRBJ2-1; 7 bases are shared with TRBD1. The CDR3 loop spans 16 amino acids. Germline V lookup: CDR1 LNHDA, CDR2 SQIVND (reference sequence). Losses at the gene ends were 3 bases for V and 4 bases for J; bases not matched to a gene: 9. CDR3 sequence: CASSMDTGTVYNEQFF. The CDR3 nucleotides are TGTGCCAGTAGTATGGATACCGGGACAGTATACAATGAGCAGTTCTTC.

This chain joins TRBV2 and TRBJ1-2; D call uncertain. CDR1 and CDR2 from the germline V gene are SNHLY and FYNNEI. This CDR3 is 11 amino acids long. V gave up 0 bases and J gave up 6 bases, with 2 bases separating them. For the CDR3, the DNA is TGTGCCAGCAGTGAAGCCCATGGCTACACCTTC. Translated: CASSEAHGYTF.

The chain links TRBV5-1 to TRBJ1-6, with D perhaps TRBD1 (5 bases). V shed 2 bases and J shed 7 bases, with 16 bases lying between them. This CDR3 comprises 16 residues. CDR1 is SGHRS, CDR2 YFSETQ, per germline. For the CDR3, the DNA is TGCGCCAGCAGCTTCCAGGGTTTTGGCCCAAATTCACCCCTCCACTTT. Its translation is CASSFQGFGPNSPLHF. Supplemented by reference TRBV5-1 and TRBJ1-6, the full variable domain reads KAGVTQTPRYLIKTRGQQVTLSCSPISGHRSVSWYQQTPGQGLQFLFEYFSETQRNKGNFPGRFSGRQFSNSRSEMNVSTLELGDSALYLCASSFQGFGPNSPLHFGNGTRLTVT.

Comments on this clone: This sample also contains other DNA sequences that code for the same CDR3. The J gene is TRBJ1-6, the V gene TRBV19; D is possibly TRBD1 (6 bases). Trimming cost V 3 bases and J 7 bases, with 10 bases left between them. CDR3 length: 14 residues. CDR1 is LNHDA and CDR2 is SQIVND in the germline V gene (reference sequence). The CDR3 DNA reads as TGTGCCAGTAGTATGGGCGGGACAAATTCACCCCTCCACTTT. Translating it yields CASSMGGTNSPLHF.

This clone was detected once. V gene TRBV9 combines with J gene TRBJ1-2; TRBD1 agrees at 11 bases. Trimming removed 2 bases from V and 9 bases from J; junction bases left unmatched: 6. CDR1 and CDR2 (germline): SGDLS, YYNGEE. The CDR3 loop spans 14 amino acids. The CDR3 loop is CASSVRDRGWSYTF. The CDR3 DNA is TGTGCCAGCAGCGTTAGGGACAGGGGGTGGAGCTACACCTTC.

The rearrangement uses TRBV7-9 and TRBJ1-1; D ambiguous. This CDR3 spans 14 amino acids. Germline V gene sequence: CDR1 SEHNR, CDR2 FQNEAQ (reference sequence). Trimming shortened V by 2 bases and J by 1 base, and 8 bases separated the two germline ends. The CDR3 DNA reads TGTGCCAGCAGCTTATTGGTACAGAACACTGAAGCTTTCTTT. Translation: CASSLLVQNTEAFF.

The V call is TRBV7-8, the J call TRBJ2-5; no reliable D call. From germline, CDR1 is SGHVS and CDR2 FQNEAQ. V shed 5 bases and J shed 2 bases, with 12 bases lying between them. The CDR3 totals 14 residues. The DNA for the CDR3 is TGTGCCAGCAGCAAGGACGGAAAGCAAGAGACCCAGTACTTC. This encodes CASSKDGKQETQYF.

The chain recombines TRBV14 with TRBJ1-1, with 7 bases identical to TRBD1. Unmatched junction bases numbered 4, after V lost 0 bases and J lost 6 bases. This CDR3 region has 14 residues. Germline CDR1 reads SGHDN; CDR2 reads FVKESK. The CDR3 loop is CASSQEYGTAEAFF. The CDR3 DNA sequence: TGTGCCAGCAGCCAAGAGTACGGGACAGCTGAAGCTTTCTTT.